What follows is one TCR beta chain and its context. There is no known antigen for this receptor. No base quality values were provided; no much bigger clone lies one nucleotide off. The QIAamp DNA FFPE kit was used to extract genomic DNA from formalin-fixed paraffin-embedded autopsy tissue. CDR1 and CDR2, per the germline V gene (reference sequence), are SEHNR and FQNEAQ. Including the terminal cysteine and phenylalanine, the CDR3 comprises 18 residues. CDR3 DNA only is kept here, 54 bases in frame from base 1. V and J are truncated by 5 bases and 7 bases respectively, leaving an intervening sequence of 29 bases. TCRbeta CDR3 regions were amplified with the immunoSEQ bias-controlled multiplex PCR and sequenced at high throughput. Per the authors' processing: CDR3 sequences were collapsed and filtered by the immunoSEQ vendor pipeline to quantify abundance and frequency of each unique TCRbeta CDR3. Using a 90% global sequence identity threshold, CD-HIT clustered dominant CDR3 amino acid sequences together with SARS-CoV-2-specific ImmuneCODE TCRbeta sequences. Clones at frequencies from 0.1 to 1 were categorized as hyperexpanded, and clones at frequencies from 0.01 to 0.1 were categorized as large. MiXCR was used to confirm CDR3 amino acid sequences and V and J gene assignments of dominant clones. The R stringdist package was used to compute Levenshtein distances between the patient clonotypes and the ImmuneCODE hits. TCRdb took this table from immuneACCESS and kept in-frame rearrangements with V and J called. Such tables lack part of the clones; where checked against another copy, unresolved V genes explain under half of the gap, and the rest is unexplained. V, J and clone size reflect that table, while D and trimming were determined from the DNA. Across this sample there are about 10,000 clones, with roughly 91% seen only once. The ten most abundant clones make up approximately 2% of the sample.

The data belong to a study of T cell repertoires in MIS-A myocarditis (dated by TCRdb to the early 2020s). This sequence was found in a man younger than 30 with fulminant myocarditis from multisystem inflammatory syndrome in adults (MIS-A) after COVID-19. Sequenced sample: thoracic lymph node tissue obtained at autopsy. The sequence joins TRBV7-9 to TRBJ1-2; 5 matching bases give a weak D call of TRBD1. The sequenced DNA: TGTGCCAGCAGCCCATCCGACCCCCTAGGGACTAATAAGGGTGGCTACACCTTC. The translation is CASSPSDPLGTNKGGYTF.